What follows are 5 T cell receptor beta chains derived from one specimen sequenced in a study of identical twins. A single record per CDR3 protein comes from TCRdb applying MiXCR to the 5' RACE reads. The sample has around 480,000 distinct CDR3 sequences; around an eighth are singletons. The data also belong to a second study, concerning yellow fever vaccine responses in identical twins.

The sequencing sample was made of CD4+ T cells sorted from blood. The receptors derive from a woman under 30 in good health.

This clonotype was counted only a few times. V usage is TRBV20-1 and J usage is TRBJ2-2; tentatively, D is TRBD1 or TRBD2 (5 bases each). The germline V gene has CDR1 DFQATT and CDR2 SNEGSKA (reference sequence). The V end lost 1 base, the J end lost 5 bases, and 8 bases lay between the germline ends. The CDR3 extends over 13 amino acids. DNA of the CDR3: TGCAGTGCTAGAGGGGGGTTTACCGGGGAGCTGTTTTTT. Encoded protein: CSARGGFTGELFF.

This chain connects TRBV7-2 to TRBJ2-5, with no clear D. The CDR3 extends over 16 amino acids. Germline V gene lookup returns CDR1 SGHTA and CDR2 FQGNSA. Trimming took off 4 bases at V and 5 bases at J, with 20 bases between the two ends. The DNA for the CDR3 is TGTGCCAGCAGCTCGAGACCCCTGACGATTGCGGAGACCCAGTACTTC. Residues: CASSSRPLTIAETQYF.

This clonotype was found many times. Sequence at one end of the junction differs from germline and may be a read error. The genes are TRBV4-2 and TRBJ1-3, with D possibly matching TRBD1 (6 bases). This CDR3 is built from 15 residues. Germline V gene sequence: CDR1 LGHNA, CDR2 YNFKEQ. The CDR3 sequence: CASSQDGQLRDTIYF. CDR3 sequence (DNA): TGTGCCAGCAGTCAAGACGGACAGTTGAGGGACACCATATATTTT.

This clonotype was seen many times. The V gene is TRBV7-2, the J gene TRBJ2-5; D is uncertain. V lost 3 bases, J lost 4 bases, and 9 bases lay in between. This CDR3 has 13 amino acids. Germline values: CDR1 SGHTA, CDR2 FQGNSA. The CDR3, as DNA: TGTGCCAGCAGCTTCCGCCTGACAGAGACCCAGTACTTC. Translating gives CASSFRLTETQYF.

In this sample, this clonotype turned up a few times. The chain links TRBV2 to TRBJ1-5, with D possibly matching TRBD1 (5 bases). Germline CDR1 reads SNHLY; CDR2 reads FYNNEI. The CDR3 is made up of 13 amino acids. Trimming took off 10 bases at V and 4 bases at J, with 14 bases between the two ends. CDR3 sequence (DNA): TGTGCCAAAGGAGACAGCGGGAATCAGCCCCAGCATTTT. It yields the protein CAKGDSGNQPQHF.